Shown below are 13 T cell receptor beta chains from a single sample sequenced in a study of patients and donors after allogeneic stem cell transplantation. TCRdb reprocessed the RT-PCR reads via MiXCR and lists one record per CDR3 protein. Of about 160,000 distinct CDR3 sequences listed, approximately 37% are singletons. Sequenced input: blood, either unsorted or a sorted T cell fraction (not recorded which). The receptors were sampled from a human donor who was either an allogeneic HSCT recipient or a stem cell or donor lymphocyte infusion donor (not recorded which). It is not recorded whose cells these are; they may come from a transplant donor.

V and J are TRBV4-1 and TRBJ1-5; D remains unclear. Germline CDR1 is MGHRA and CDR2 is YSYEKL. Trimming cost V 4 bases and J 4 bases, with 17 bases left between them. The CDR3 sequence is 16 residues long. CDR3 region: CASSLVADRINQPQHF. In DNA form, the CDR3 reads TGCGCCAGCAGCCTGGTGGCAGACCGGATTAATCAGCCCCAGCATTTT.

The count of this clonotype is one. The chain couples TRBV11-2 to TRBJ2-3; 12 positions agree with TRBD2. J gave up 0 bases and V 5 bases, and 3 bases lay outside the gene matches. CDR1 is SGHAT and CDR2 is FQNNGV in the germline V gene. CDR3 size: 16 residues. The CDR3 is CASSELAGGSTDTQYF. The CDR3 nucleotides are TGTGCCAGCAGCGAACTAGCGGGGGGTAGCACAGATACGCAGTATTTT. The full variable domain, completed using reference TRBV11-2 and TRBJ2-3, is EAGVAQSPRYKIIEKRQSVAFWCNPISGHATLYWYQQILGQGPKLLIQFQNNGVVDDSQLPKDRFSAERLKGVDSTLKIQPAKLEDSAVYLCASSELAGGSTDTQYFGPGTRLTVL.

This clonotype was observed a handful of times. The rearrangement uses TRBV27 and TRBJ1-1, with D perhaps matching TRBD1 (6 bases). The CDR3 loop spans 13 amino acids. Germline lookup yields CDR1 MNHEY and CDR2 SMNVEV (reference sequence). V was trimmed by 2 bases and J by 6 bases, leaving 10 bases between them. Here the CDR3 DNA reads TGTGCCAGCAGTTTAAACAGGGATGCTGAAGCTTTCTTT. It yields the protein CASSLNRDAEAFF.

DNA for the CDR3: TGTGCCAGCAGCTTAGAGGGAAATAGCCCTGAAGCTTTCTTT. Amino acids: CASSLEGNSPEAFF. This chain links TRBV11-2 with TRBJ1-1; D is unclear. Trimming took off 0 bases at V and 6 bases at J, with 11 bases between the two ends. There are 14 residues in the CDR3. The germline CDR1 and CDR2 sequences are SGHAT and FQNNGV.

The chain uses TRBV7-8 and TRBJ1-1; tentatively, D is TRBD1 (6 bases). V dropped 3 bases and J dropped 0 bases, with 17 bases sitting between them. Germline lookup yields CDR1 SGHVS and CDR2 FQNEAQ. This CDR3 has 17 residues. CDR3 loop: CASSFYTGMRLNTEAFF. The DNA for the CDR3 is TGTGCCAGCAGCTTCTACACAGGGATGAGATTGAACACTGAAGCTTTCTTT. Supplemented by reference TRBV7-8 and TRBJ1-1, the full variable domain reads GAGVSQSPRYKVAKRGQDVALRCDPISGHVSLFWYQQALGQGPEFLTYFQNEAQLDKSGLPSDRFFAERPEGSVSTLKIQRTQQEDSAVYLCASSFYTGMRLNTEAFFGQGTRLTVV.

This chain joins TRBV20-1 and TRBJ2-7, with D maybe TRBD2 (6 bases). The V and J ends lost 3 bases and 2 bases respectively, with 11 bases between them. The CDR3 length is 13 residues. Germline CDR1 reads DFQATT; CDR2 reads SNEGSKA (reference sequence). In DNA, the CDR3 is TGCAGTGCTAGCGTAGCGGTTACCTACGAGCAGTACTTC. Translated, it gives CSASVAVTYEQYF.

J is TRBJ2-4 and V is TRBV27, with TRBD1 matching over 9 bases. The CDR3 is made up of 14 amino acids. Unmatched junction bases numbered 2, after V lost 3 bases and J lost 5 bases. Germline assignment: CDR1 MNHEY and CDR2 SMNVEV (reference sequence). In DNA form, the CDR3 reads TGTGCCAGCAGTTTTACAGGGGGCGAAAACATTCAGTACTTC. Residues: CASSFTGGENIQYF.

The rearrangement links TRBV5-1 to TRBJ2-1, with 8 bases aligning to TRBD2. The CDR3 has 13 amino acids. V was clipped by 4 bases and J by 6 bases; unmatched bases: 3. CDR1 SGHRS and CDR2 YFSETQ come from the germline V gene. CDR3 DNA sequence: TGCGCCAGCAGCGCGGGACTAGGCAATGAGCAGTTCTTC. This sequence encodes CASSAGLGNEQFF.

The chain combines TRBV20-1 with TRBJ2-2, with D perhaps matching TRBD2 (6 bases). The V end was cut by 6 bases, the J end by 3 bases, with 14 bases between. Per germline, CDR1 DFQATT and CDR2 SNEGSKA (reference sequence). CDR3 length: 14 amino acids. Written as DNA, the CDR3 is TGCAGTGCCTCTCCAGGACTATACACCGGGGAGCTGTTTTTT. As protein: CSASPGLYTGELFF.

CDR3 in amino acids: CASSLVTPATKAFF. The CDR3, as DNA: TGTGCCAGCAGCTTAGTAACGCCCGCAACAAAAGCTTTCTTT. The V call is TRBV11-2, the J call TRBJ1-1; D is undetermined. Germline V gene lookup returns CDR1 SGHAT and CDR2 FQNNGV. The V gene lost 1 base and the J gene lost 9 bases, with 15 bases spanning the gap. The CDR3 is 14 amino acids.

The chain employs TRBV7-2 and TRBJ1-2; no firm D call. V was trimmed by 4 bases and J by 3 bases, leaving 9 bases between them. This CDR3 is built from 13 residues. In germline, CDR1 is SGHTA, CDR2 FQGNSA. The DNA of the CDR3 is TGTGCCAGCAGCTCCTTTAGTGACTATGGCTACACCTTC. As protein: CASSSFSDYGYTF.

V usage is TRBV12-3 or TRBV12-4 and J usage is TRBJ2-1; D is unresolved. V was clipped by 8 bases and J by 6 bases, with 8 bases between them. The CDR3 runs 11 residues. The DNA for the CDR3 is TGTGCCAGCCGAAGGAGCAATGAGCAGTTCTTC. This gives the protein CASRRSNEQFF.

This clonotype was observed a few times. The genes are TRBV5-1 and TRBJ1-3; D call uncertain. CDR3 length: 16 amino acids. Germline CDR1 reads SGHRS; CDR2 reads YFSETQ. The V end lost 2 bases, the J end lost 4 bases, and 16 bases lay between the germline ends. CDR3: CASSFFRLTEGNTIYF. The DNA for the CDR3 is TGCGCCAGCAGCTTCTTCCGACTGACCGAGGGAAACACCATATATTTT. The full variable domain, rest sourced from reference TRBV5-1 and TRBJ1-3, is KAGVTQTPRYLIKTRGQQVTLSCSPISGHRSVSWYQQTPGQGLQFLFEYFSETQRNKGNFPGRFSGRQFSNSRSEMNVSTLELGDSALYLCASSFFRLTEGNTIYFGEGSWLTVV.